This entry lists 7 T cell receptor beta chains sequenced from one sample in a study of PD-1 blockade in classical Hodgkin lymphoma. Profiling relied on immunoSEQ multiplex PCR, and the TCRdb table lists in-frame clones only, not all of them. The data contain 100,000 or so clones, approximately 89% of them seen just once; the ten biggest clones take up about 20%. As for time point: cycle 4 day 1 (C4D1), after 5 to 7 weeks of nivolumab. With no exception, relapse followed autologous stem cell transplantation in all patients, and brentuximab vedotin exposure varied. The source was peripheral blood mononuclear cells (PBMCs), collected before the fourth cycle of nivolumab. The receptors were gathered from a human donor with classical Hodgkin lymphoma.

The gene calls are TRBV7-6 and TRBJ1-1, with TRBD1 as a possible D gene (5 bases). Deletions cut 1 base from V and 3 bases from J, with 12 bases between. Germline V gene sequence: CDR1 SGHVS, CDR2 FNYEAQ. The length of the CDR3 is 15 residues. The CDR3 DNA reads TGTGCCAGCAGCTTAGGGGGGGGTCCGGACACTGAAGCTTTCTTT. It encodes CASSLGGGPDTEAFF.

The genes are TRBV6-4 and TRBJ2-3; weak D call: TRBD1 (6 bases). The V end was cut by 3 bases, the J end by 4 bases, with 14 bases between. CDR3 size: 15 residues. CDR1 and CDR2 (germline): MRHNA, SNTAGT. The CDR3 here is CASSETGFPPDTQYF. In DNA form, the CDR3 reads TGTGCCAGCAGTGAAACAGGGTTTCCCCCAGATACGCAGTATTTT.

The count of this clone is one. The DNA of the CDR3 is TGTGCCAGCAGGGGGGACACGTCCTACGAGCAGTACTTC. Amino acids: CASRGDTSYEQYF. The rearrangement uses TRBV28 and TRBJ2-7; TRBD1 might be the D (6 bases). The V end lost 6 bases, the J end lost 1 base, and 10 bases lay between the germline ends. This CDR3 is built from 13 residues. Germline CDR1 reads MDHEN; CDR2 reads SYDVKM.

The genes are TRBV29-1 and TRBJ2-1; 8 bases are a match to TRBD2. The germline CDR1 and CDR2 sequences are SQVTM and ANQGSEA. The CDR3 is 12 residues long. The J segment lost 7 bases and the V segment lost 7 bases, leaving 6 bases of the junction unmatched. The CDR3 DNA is TGCAGCGCCTGGGAGCGGGGGAATGAGCAGTTCTTC. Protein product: CSAWERGNEQFF.

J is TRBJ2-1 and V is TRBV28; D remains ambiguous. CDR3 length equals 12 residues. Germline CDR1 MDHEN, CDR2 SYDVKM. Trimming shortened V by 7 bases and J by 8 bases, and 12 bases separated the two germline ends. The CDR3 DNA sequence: TGTGCCAGCACCATACCCCCTCATGAGCAGTTCTTC. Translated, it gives CASTIPPHEQFF. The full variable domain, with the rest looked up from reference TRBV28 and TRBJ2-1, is DVKVTQSSRYLVKRTGEKVFLECVQDMDHENMFWYRQDPGLGLRLIYFSYDVKMKEKGDIPEGYSVSREKKERFSLILESASTNQTSMYLCASTIPPHEQFFGPGTRLTVL.

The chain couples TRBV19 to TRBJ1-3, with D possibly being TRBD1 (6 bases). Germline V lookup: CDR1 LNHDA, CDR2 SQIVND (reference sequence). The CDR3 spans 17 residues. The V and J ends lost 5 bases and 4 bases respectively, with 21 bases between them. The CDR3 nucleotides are TGTGCCAGTAGTCCCGCCCTTGGGACAATACAAGGAAACACCATATATTTT. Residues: CASSPALGTIQGNTIYF.

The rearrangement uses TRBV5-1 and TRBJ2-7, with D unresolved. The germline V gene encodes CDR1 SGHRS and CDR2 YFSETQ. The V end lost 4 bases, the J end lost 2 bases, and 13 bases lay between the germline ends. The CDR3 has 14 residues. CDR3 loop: CASSPDSTTYEQYF. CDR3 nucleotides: TGCGCCAGCAGCCCCGACTCAACCACCTACGAGCAGTACTTC. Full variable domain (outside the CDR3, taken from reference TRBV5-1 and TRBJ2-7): KAGVTQTPRYLIKTRGQQVTLSCSPISGHRSVSWYQQTPGQGLQFLFEYFSETQRNKGNFPGRFSGRQFSNSRSEMNVSTLELGDSALYLCASSPDSTTYEQYFGPGTRLTVT.